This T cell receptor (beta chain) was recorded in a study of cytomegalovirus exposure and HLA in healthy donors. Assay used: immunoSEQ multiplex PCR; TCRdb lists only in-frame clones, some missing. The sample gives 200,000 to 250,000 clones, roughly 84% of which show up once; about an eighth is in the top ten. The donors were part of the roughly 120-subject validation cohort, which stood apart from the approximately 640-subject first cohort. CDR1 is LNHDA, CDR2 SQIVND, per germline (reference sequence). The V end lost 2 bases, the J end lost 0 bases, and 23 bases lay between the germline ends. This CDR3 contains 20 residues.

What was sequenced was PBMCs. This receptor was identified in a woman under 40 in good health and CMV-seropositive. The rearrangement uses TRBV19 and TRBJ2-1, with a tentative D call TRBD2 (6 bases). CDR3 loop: CASSIRGGVRPRGSYNEQFF. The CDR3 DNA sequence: TGTGCCAGTAGTATACGAGGCGGGGTTCGCCCCCGCGGCTCCTACAATGAGCAGTTCTTC.